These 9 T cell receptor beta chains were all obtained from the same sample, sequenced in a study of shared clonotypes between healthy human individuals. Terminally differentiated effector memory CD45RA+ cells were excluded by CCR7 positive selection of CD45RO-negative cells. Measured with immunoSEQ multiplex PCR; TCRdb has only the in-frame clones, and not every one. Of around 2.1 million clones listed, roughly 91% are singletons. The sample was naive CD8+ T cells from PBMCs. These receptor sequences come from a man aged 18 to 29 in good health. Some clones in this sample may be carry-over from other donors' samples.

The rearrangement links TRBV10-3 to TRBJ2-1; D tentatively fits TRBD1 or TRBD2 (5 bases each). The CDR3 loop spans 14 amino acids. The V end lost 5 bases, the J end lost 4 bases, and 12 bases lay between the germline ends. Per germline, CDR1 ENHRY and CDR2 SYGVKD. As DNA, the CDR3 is TGTGCCATCAGTTCCGGGACCAGTTACAATGAGCAGTTCTTC. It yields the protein CAISSGTSYNEQFF.

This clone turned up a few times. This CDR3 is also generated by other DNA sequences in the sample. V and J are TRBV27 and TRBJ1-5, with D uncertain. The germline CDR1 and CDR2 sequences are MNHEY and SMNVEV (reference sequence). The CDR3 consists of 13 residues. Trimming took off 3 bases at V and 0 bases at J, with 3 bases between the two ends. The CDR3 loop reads CASSFSSNQPQHF. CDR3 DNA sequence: TGTGCCAGCAGTTTCAGTAGCAATCAGCCCCAGCATTTT.

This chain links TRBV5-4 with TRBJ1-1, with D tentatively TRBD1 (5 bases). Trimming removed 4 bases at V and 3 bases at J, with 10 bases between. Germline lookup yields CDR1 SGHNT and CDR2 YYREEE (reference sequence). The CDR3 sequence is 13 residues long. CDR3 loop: CASSVGLYTEAFF. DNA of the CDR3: TGTGCCAGCAGCGTGGGACTGTACACTGAAGCTTTCTTT.

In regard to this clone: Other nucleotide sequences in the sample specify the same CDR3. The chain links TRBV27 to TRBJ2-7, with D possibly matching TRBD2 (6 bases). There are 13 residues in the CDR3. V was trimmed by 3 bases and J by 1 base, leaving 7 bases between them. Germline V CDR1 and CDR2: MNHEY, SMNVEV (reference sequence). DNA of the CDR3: TGTGCCAGCAGTTTTGGAGGGTCCTACGAGCAGTACTTC. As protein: CASSFGGSYEQYF.

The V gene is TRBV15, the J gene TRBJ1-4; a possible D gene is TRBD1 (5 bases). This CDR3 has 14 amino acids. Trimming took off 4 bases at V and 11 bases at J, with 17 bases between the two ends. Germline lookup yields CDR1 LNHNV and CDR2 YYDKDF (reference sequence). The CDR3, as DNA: TGTGCCACCAGCAACGGTGGGGCAGCTAGCAAACTGTTTTTT. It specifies CATSNGGAASKLFF.

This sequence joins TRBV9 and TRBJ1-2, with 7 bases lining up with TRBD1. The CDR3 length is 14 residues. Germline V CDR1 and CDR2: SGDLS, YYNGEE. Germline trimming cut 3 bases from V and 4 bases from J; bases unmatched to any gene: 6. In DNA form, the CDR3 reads TGTGCCAGCAGCGGGCCGGGACAGTTCTATGGCTACACCTTC. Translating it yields CASSGPGQFYGYTF.

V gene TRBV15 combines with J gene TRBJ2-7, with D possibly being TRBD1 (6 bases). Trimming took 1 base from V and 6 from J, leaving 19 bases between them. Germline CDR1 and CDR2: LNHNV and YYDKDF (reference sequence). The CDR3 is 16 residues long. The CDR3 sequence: CATSRALNLRGGEQYF. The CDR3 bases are TGTGCCACCAGCAGAGCACTAAACCTCAGGGGCGGCGAGCAGTACTTC.

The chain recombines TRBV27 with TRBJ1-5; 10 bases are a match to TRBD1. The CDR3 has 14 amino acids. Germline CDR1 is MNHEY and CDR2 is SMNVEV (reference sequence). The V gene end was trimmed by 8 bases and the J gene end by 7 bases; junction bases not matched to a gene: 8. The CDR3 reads CASRWTGGGQPQHF. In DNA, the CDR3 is TGTGCCAGCCGATGGACAGGGGGAGGACAGCCCCAGCATTTT.

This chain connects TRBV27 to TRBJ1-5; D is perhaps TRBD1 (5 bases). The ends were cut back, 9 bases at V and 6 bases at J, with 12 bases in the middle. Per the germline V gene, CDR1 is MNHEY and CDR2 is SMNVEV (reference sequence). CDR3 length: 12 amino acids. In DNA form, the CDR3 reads TGTGCCAGTGGGCAGGGCAGTCAGCCCCAGCATTTT. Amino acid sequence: CASGQGSQPQHF.